This T cell receptor (beta chain) was profiled in a study of blood T cell repertoires in COVID-19. Sequenced by immunoSEQ multiplex PCR; TCRdb stores in-frame clones only, minus some. The sample lists roughly 180,000 clones; roughly 80% were seen once. In Seattle, patients joined the study during active infection and were tracked longitudinally. The CDR3 has 16 amino acids. Looked up from germline, CDR1 is KGHDR and CDR2 is SFDVKD. The V gene end was trimmed by 3 bases and the J gene end by 4 bases; junction bases not matched to a gene: 6. Sequenced input: peripheral blood. The TCR was taken from a woman aged 40 to 50 with COVID-19, enrolled during active disease. The chain carries TRBV24-1 and TRBJ2-3; 10 bases are a match to TRBD2. The CDR3 region is CATSDRASGSPDTQYF. CDR3 nucleotide sequence: TGTGCCACCAGTGATCGGGCTAGCGGGAGCCCAGATACGCAGTATTTT.